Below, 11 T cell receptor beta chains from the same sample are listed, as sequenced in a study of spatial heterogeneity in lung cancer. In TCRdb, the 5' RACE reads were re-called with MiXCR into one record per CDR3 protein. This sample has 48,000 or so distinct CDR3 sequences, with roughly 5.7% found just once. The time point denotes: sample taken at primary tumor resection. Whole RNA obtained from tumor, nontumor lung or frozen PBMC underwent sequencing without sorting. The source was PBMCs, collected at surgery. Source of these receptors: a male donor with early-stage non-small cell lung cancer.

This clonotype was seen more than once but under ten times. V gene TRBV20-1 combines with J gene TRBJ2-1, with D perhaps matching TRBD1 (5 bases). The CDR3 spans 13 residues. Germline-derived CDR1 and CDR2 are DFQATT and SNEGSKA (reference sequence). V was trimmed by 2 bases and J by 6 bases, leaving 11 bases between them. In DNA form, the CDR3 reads TGCAGTGCTAGAAAGGGGCAGCTCAATGAGCAGTTCTTC. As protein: CSARKGQLNEQFF.

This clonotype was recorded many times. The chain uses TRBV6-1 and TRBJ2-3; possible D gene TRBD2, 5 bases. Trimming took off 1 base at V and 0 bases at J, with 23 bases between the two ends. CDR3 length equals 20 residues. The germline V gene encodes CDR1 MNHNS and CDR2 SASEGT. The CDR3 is CASSEDRTPRLLGSTDTQYF. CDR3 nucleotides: TGTGCCAGCAGTGAAGATCGGACTCCCCGTCTCCTCGGCAGCACAGATACGCAGTATTTT.

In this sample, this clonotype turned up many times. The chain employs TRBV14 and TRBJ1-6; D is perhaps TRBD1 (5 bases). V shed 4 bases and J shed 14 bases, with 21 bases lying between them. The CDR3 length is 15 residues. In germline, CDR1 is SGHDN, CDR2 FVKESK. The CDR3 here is CASSLPGRGFPALHF. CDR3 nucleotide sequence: TGTGCCAGCAGCCTTCCGGGACGCGGGTTTCCGGCCCTCCACTTT.

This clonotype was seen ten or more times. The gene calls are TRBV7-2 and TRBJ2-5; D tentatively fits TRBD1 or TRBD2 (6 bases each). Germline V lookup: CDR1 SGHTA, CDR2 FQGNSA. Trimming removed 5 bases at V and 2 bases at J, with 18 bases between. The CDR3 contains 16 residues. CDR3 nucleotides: TGTGCCAGCAGCCCCAGAGGAGGGGGTAAACAAGAGACCCAGTACTTC. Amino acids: CASSPRGGGKQETQYF.

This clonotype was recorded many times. Here the CDR3 reads CASSLEGANYGYTF. The CDR3 nucleotides are TGCGCCAGCAGCTTGGAAGGGGCTAACTATGGCTACACCTTC. This chain connects TRBV5-1 to TRBJ1-2; D possibly corresponds to TRBD1 (5 bases). V gave up 0 bases and J gave up 0 bases, with 6 bases separating them. The CDR3 sequence is 14 residues long. CDR1 is SGHRS and CDR2 is YFSETQ in the germline V gene.

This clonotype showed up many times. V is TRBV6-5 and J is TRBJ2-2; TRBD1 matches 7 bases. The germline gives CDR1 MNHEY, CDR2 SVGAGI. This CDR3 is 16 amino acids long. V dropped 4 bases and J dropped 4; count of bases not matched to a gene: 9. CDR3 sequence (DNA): TGTGCCAGCAGTTCCCGGGACAGAACAGGCACCGGGGAGCTGTTTTTT. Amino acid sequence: CASSSRDRTGTGELFF.

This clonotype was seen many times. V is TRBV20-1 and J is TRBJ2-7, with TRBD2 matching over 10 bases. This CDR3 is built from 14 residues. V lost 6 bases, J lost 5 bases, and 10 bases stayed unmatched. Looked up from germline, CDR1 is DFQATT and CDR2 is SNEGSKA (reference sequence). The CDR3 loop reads CSAAWASGRDEQYF. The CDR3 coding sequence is TGCAGTGCAGCGTGGGCTAGCGGGAGAGACGAGCAGTACTTC.

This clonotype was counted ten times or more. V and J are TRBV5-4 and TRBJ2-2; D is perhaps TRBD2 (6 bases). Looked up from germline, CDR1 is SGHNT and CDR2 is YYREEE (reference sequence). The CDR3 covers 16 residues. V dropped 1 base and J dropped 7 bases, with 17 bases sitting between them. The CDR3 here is CASSLQGPRRGGELFF. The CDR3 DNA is TGTGCCAGCAGCTTGCAGGGACCCCGGCGGGGCGGGGAGCTGTTTTTT.

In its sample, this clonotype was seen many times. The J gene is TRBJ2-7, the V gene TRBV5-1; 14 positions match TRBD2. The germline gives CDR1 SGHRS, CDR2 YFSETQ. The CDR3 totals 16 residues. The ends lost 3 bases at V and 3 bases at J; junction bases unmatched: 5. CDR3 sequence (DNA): TGCGCCAGCAGCTGGGGACTAGCGGGAGCTGGCTACGAGCAGTACTTC. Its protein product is CASSWGLAGAGYEQYF.

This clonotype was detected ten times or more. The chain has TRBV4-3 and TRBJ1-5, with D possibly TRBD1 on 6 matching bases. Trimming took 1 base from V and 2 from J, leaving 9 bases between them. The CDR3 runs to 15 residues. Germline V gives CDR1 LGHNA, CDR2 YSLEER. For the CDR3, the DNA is TGCGCCAGCAGCCAAGGGACAGCGGGCAATCAGCCCCAGCATTTT. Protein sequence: CASSQGTAGNQPQHF.

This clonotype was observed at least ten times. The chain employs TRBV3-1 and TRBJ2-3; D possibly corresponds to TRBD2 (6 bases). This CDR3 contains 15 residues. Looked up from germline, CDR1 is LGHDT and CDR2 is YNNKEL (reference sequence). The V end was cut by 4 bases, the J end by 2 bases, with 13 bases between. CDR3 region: CASSPGAGTTDTQYF. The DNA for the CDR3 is TGTGCCAGCAGCCCTGGCGCGGGGACCACAGATACGCAGTATTTT.